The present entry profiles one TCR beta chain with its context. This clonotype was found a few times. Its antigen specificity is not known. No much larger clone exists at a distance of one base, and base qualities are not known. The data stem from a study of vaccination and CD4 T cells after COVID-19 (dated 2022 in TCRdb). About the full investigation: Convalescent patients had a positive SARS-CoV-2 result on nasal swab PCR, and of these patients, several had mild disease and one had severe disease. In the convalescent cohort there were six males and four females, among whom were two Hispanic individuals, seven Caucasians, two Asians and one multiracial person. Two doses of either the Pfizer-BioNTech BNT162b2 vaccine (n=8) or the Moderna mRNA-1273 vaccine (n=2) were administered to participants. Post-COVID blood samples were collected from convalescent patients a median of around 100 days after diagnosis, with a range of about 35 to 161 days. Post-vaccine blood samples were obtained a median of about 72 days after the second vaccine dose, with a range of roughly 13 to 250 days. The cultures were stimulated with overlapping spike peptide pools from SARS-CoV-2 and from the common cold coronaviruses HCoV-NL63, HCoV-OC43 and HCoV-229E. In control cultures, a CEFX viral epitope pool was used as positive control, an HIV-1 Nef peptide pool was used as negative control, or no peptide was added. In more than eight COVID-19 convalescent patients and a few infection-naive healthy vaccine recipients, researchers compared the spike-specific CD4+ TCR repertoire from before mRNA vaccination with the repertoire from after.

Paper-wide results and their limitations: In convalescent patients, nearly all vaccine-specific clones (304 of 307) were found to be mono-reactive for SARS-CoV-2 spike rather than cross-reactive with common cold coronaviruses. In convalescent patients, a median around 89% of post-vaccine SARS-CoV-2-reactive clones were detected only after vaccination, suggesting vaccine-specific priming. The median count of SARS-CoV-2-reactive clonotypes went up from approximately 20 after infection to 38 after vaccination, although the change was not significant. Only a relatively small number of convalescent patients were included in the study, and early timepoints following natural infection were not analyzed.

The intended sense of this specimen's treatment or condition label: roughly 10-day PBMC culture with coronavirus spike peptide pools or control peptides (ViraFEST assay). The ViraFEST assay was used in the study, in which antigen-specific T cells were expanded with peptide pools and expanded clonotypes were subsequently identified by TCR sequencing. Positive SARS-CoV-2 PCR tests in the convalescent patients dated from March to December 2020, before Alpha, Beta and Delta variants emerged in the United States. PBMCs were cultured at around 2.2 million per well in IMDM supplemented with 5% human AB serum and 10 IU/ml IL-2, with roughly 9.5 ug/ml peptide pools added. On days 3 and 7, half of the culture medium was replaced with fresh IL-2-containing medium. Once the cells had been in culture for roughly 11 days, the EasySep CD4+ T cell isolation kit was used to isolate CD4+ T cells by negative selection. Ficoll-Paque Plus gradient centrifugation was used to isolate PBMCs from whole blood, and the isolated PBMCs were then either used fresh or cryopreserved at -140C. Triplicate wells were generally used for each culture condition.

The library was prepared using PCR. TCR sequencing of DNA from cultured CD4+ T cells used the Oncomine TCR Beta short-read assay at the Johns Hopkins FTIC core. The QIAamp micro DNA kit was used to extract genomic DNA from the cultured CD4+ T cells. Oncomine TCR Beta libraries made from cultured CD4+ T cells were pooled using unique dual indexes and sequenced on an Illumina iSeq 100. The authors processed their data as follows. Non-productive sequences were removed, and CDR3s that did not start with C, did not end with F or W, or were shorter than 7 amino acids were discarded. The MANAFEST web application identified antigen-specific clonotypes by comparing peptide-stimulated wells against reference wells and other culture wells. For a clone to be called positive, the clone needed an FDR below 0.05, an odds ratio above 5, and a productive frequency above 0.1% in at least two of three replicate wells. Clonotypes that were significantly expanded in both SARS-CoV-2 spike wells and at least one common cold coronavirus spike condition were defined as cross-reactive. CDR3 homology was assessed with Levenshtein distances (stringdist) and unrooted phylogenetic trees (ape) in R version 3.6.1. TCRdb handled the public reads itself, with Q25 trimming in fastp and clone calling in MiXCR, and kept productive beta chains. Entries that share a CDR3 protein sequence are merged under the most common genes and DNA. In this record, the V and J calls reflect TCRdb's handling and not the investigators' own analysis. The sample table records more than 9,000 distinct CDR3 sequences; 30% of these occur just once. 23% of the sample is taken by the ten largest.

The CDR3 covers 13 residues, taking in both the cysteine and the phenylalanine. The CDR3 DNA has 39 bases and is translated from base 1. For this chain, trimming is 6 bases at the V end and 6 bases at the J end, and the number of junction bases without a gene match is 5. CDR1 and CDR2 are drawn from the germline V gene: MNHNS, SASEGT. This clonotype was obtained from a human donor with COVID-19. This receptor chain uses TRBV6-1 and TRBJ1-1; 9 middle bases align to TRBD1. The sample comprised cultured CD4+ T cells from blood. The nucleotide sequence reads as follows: TGTGCCAGCAGCCGGGACAGGGCGGCTGAAGCTTTCTTT. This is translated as CASSRDRAAEAFF.